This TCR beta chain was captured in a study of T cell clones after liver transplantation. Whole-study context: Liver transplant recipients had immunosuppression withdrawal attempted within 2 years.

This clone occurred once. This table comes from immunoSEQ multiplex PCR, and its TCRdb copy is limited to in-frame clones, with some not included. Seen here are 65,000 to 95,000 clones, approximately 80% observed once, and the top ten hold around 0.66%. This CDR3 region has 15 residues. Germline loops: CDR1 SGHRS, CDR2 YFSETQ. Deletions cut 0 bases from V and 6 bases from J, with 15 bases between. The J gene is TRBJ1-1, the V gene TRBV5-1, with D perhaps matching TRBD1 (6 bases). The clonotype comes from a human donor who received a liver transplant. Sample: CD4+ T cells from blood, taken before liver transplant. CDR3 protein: CASSLVQVPGAEAFF. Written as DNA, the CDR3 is TGCGCCAGCAGCTTGGTGCAGGTCCCAGGGGCTGAAGCTTTCTTT.